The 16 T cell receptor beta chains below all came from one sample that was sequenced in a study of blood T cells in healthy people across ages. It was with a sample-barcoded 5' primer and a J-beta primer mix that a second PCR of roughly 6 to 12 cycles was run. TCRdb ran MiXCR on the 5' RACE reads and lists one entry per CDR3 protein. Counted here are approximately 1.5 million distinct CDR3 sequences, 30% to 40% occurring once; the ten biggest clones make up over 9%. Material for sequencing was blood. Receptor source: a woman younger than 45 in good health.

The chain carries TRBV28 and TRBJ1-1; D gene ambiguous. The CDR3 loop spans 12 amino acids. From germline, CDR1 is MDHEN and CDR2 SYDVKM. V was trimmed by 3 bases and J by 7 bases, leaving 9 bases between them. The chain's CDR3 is CASSFRAIEAFF. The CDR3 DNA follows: TGTGCCAGCAGTTTTAGGGCTATTGAAGCTTTCTTT.

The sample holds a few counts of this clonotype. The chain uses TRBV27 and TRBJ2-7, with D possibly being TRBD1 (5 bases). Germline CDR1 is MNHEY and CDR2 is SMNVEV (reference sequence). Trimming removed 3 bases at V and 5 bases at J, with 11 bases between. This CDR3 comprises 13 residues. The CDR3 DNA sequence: TGTGCCAGCAGTTTCAACAACAGGCACGAGCAGTACTTC. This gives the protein CASSFNNRHEQYF.

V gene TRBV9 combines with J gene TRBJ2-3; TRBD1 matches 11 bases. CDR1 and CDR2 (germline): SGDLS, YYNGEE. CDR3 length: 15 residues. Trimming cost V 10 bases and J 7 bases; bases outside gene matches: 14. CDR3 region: CACATGQGASNTQYF. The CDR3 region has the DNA TGTGCCTGCGCAACCGGACAGGGGGCTTCGAATACGCAGTATTTT.

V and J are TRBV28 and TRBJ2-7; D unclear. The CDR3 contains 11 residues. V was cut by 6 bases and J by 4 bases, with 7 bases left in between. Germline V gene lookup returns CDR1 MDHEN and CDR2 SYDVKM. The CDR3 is CASRFLYEQYF. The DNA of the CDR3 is TGTGCCAGCAGATTCTTATACGAGCAGTACTTC. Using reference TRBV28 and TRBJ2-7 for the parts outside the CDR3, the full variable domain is DVKVTQSSRYLVKRTGEKVFLECVQDMDHENMFWYRQDPGLGLRLIYFSYDVKMKEKGDIPEGYSVSREKKERFSLILESASTNQTSMYLCASRFLYEQYFGPGTRLTVT.

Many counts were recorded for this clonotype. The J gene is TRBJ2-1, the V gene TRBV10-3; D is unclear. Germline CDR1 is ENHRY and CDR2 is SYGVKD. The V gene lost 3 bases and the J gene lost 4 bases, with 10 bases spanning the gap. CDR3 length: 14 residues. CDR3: CAISERTEYNEQFF. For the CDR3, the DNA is TGTGCCATCAGTGAACGGACCGAATACAATGAGCAGTTCTTC.

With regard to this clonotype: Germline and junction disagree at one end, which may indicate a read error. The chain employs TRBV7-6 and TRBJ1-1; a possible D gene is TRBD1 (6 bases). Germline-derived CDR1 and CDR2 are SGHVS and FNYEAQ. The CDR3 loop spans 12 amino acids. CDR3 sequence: CAGSSIGQEAFF. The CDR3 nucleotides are TGTGCCGGCAGCTCCATAGGACAGGAAGCTTTCTTT.

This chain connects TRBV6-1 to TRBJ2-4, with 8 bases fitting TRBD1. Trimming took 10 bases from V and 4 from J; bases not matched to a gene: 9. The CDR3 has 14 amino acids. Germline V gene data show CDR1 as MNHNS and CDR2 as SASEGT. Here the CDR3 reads CATQDRQGKNIQYF. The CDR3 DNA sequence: TGTGCCACCCAAGATAGACAGGGGAAAAACATTCAGTACTTC.

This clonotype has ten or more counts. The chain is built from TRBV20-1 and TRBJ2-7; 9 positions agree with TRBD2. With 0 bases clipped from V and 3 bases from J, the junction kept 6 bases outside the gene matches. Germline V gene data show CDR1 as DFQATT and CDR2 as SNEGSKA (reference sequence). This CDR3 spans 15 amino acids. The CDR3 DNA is TGCAGTGCTAGAGATTTAGCGGGGGCCAACTACGAGCAGTACTTC. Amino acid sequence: CSARDLAGANYEQYF.

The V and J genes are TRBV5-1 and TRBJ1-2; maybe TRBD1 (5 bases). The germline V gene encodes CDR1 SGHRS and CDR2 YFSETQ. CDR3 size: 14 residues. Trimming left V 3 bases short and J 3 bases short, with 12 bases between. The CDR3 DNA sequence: TGCGCCAGCAGCTCGGGGGAAGGACACTATGGCTACACCTTC. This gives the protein CASSSGEGHYGYTF.

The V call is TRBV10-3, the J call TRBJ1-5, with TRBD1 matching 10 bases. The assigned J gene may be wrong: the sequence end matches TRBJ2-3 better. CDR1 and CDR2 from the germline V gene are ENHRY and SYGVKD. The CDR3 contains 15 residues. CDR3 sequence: CAISEGTGASQPQYF. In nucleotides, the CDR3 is TGTGCCATCAGTGAGGGGACAGGGGCGAGCCAGCCCCAGTATTTT.

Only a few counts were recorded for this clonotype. CDR3 DNA: TGCAGTGCTACCACAGGAGTGAAAGAAAAACTGTTTTTT. This gives the protein CSATTGVKEKLFF. This sequence joins TRBV20-1 and TRBJ1-4; weak D call: TRBD1 (5 bases). The CDR3 sequence is 13 residues long. Trimming stripped 4 bases from V and 8 bases from J, with 14 bases between. CDR1 DFQATT and CDR2 SNEGSKA come from the germline V gene (reference sequence).

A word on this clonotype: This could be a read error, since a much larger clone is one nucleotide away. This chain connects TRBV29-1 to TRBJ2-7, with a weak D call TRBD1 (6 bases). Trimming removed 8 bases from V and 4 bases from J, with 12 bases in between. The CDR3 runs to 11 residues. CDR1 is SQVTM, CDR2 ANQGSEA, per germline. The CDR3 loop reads CSTGYAYEQYF. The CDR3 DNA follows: TGCAGCACAGGGTATGCGTACGAGCAGTACTTC.

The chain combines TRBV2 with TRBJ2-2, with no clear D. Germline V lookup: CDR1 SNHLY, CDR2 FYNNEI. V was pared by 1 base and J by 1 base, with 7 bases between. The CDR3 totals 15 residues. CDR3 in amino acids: CASSEDWQNTGELFF. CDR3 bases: TGTGCCAGCAGTGAAGATTGGCAGAACACCGGGGAGCTGTTTTTT. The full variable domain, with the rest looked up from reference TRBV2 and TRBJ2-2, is EPEVTQTPSHQVTQMGQEVILRCVPISNHLYFYWYRQILGQKVEFLVSFYNNEISEKSEIFDDQFSVERPDGSNFTLKIRSTKLEDSAMYFCASSEDWQNTGELFFGEGSRLTVL.

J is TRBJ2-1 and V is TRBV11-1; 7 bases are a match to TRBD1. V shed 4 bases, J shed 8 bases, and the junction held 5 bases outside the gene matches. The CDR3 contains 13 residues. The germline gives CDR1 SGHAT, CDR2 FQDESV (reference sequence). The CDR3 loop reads CASSSTGHHEQFF. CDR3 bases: TGTGCCAGCAGCTCGACAGGGCACCATGAGCAGTTCTTC.

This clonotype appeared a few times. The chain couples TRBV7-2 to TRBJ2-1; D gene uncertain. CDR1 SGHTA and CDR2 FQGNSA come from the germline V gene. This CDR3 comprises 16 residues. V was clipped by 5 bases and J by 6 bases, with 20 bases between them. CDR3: CASSLTWETLINEQFF. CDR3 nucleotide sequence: TGTGCCAGCAGCCTAACCTGGGAAACACTTATCAATGAGCAGTTCTTC.

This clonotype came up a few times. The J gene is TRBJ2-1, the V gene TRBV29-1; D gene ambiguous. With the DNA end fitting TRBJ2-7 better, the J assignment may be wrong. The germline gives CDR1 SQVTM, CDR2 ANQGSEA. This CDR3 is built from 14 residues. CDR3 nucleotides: TGCAGCGTTACTGACGGCCGGACCCCGGACGAGCAGTACTTC. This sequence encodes CSVTDGRTPDEQYF.